Sequencing of this T cell receptor beta chain was carried out in a study of T cells after yellow fever vaccination. Study outcomes and limitations: The booster response re-showed most primary clones: approximately 95% CD4, approximately 90% CD8. Repertoires obtained by FACS sorting could include abundant clonotypes that entered as contaminants from the bulk population. There was a small share of clonotypes that showed up in both the CD4 and CD8 compartments.

Per germline, CDR1 SGHTA and CDR2 FQGTGA. This CDR3 is 15 amino acids long. Deletions cut 5 bases from V and 0 bases from J, with 11 bases between. A note on this clonotype: Its target is unknown.

Template switching with 5'RACE generated the TCR cDNA and added a universal primer site and UMIs. TCRdb analysed the 5' RACE reads with MiXCR anew, one entry per CDR3 protein. The data hold roughly 190,000 distinct CDR3 sequences, with approximately 9.9% observed a single time. The source is a man aged 18 to 30 who received the YFV17D yellow fever vaccine. The chain couples TRBV7-3 to TRBJ2-1; D not resolved. The material was CD8+ T cells sorted from PBMCs, obtained 15 days after the yellow fever booster vaccination. Here the CDR3 DNA reads TGTGCCAGCAGCGCACTACCAAGCTCCTACAATGAGCAGTTCTTC. Its protein is CASSALPSSYNEQFF. The variable domain in full, completed from reference TRBV7-3 and TRBJ2-1, reads GAGVSQTPSNKVTEKGKYVELRCDPISGHTALYWYRQSLGQGPEFLIYFQGTGAADDSGLPNDRFFAVRPEGSVSTLKIQRTERGDSAVYLCASSALPSSYNEQFFGPGTRLTVL.